These 20 T cell receptor beta chains were sequenced from one sample in a study of regulatory T cells in long-lasting Graves disease. Library construction for TCR beta used iRepertoire HTBI primers and Arm-PCR of CDR3 regions. TCRdb re-derived calls from the multiplex PCR reads in MiXCR, one entry per CDR3 protein. The sample lists about 540,000 distinct CDR3 sequences, approximately 13% occurring once. Time point of the sample: newly diagnosed GD, antithyroid drugs for less than 3 months. PBMC RNA was the source of the TCR library. This same sample was also part of a study on T cells in Graves' hyperthyroidism and ophthalmopathy.

The sequencing used peripheral blood mononuclear cells (PBMCs), collected at new diagnosis, from a patient treated with antithyroid drugs. Receptor source: a young man with Graves disease.

In this sample, this clonotype turned up a few times. DNA of the CDR3: TGTGCCAGCAGTTACTATTTCCCGGGGGGGAGTGGGACAGATACGCAGTATTTT. Translating gives CASSYYFPGGSGTDTQYF. The chain recombines TRBV6-5 with TRBJ2-3; 8 bases are a match to TRBD2. CDR1 is MNHEY and CDR2 is SVGAGI in the germline V gene. The CDR3 loop spans 18 amino acids. V lost 1 base to trimming and J lost 3 bases; unmatched junction nucleotides: 12.

This clonotype has a single count. CDR3: CASSEASGPLYQETQYF. The CDR3 coding sequence is TGTGCCAGCAGTGAGGCTAGCGGCCCTTTATACCAAGAGACCCAGTACTTC. The V call is TRBV2, the J call TRBJ2-1; 7 bases line up with TRBD2. The better agreement between TRBJ2-5 and the DNA end casts doubt on the J call. The CDR3 consists of 17 residues. Germline V CDR1 and CDR2: SNHLY, FYNNEI.

There are a few counts of this clonotype. The chain couples TRBV19 to TRBJ2-7; D perhaps matches TRBD2 (5 bases). Trimming took off 5 bases at V and 0 bases at J, with 8 bases between the two ends. The CDR3 sequence is 13 residues long. Germline CDR1 and CDR2: LNHDA and SQIVND (reference sequence). CDR3 protein: CASSLTTSYEQYF. CDR3 DNA sequence: TGTGCCAGTAGTTTGACTACCTCCTACGAGCAGTACTTC.

This clonotype was recorded many times. This sequence joins TRBV12-3 or TRBV12-4 and TRBJ2-5, with a tentative D call TRBD1 (5 bases). The germline V and J ends were trimmed by 7 bases and 2 bases, with 8 bases remaining between them. CDR3 length: 12 amino acids. The CDR3 protein is CASTRTQETQYF. The CDR3 DNA sequence: TGTGCCAGCACCAGGACACAAGAGACCCAGTACTTC.

Turning to this clonotype: The likely explanation is a read error, given a far larger clone one base away. V gene TRBV12-3 or TRBV12-4 combines with J gene TRBJ2-4; perhaps TRBD2 as D (5 bases). Judging by the DNA end, TRBJ2-1 fits better; the J call may be wrong. This CDR3 comprises 12 residues. CDR3 nucleotides: TGTGCCAGCAGTTTACCGGGGAATGGGCAGTTCTTC. It codes for CASSLPGNGQFF.

The chain has TRBV12-3 or TRBV12-4 and TRBJ2-7, with TRBD1 identical over 7 bases. The J segment lost 3 bases and the V segment lost 0 bases, leaving 2 bases of the junction unmatched. The CDR3 covers 14 residues. The CDR3 sequence is CASSLAWDSYEQYF. The CDR3 region has the DNA TGTGCCAGCAGTTTAGCATGGGACAGCTACGAGCAGTACTTC.

This clonotype occurred many times. This rearrangement joins TRBV2 to TRBJ2-5; 8 bases align to TRBD2. CDR1 and CDR2 from the germline V gene are SNHLY and FYNNEI. This CDR3 has 15 amino acids. The ends lost 2 bases at V and 0 bases at J; junction bases unmatched: 2. CDR3 in amino acids: CASSEPRGDQETQYF. CDR3 coding DNA: TGTGCCAGCAGTGAACCGCGGGGGGACCAAGAGACCCAGTACTTC.

This clonotype was detected many times. V and J are TRBV12-3 or TRBV12-4 and TRBJ1-4; D may be TRBD1 (5 bases). The CDR3 is 17 amino acids. The germline V and J ends were trimmed by 3 bases and 6 bases, with 20 bases remaining between them. DNA of the CDR3: TGTGCCAGCAGTTTCCTAGGGACGCTTTACGCGGATGAAAAACTGTTTTTT. Encoded protein: CASSFLGTLYADEKLFF.

The chain combines TRBV12-3 or TRBV12-4 with TRBJ2-1, with 14 bases that match TRBD2. The CDR3 spans 16 residues. Germline trimming cut 5 bases from V and 7 bases from J; bases unmatched to any gene: 7. The CDR3 sequence: CASSDSGTSGSNEQFF. CDR3 bases: TGTGCCAGCAGTGACAGCGGGACTAGCGGGAGTAATGAGCAGTTCTTC.

This clonotype was seen many times. The chain is built from TRBV24-1 and TRBJ1-2, with D unresolved. CDR3 length equals 13 residues. CDR1 and CDR2 from the germline V gene are KGHDR and SFDVKD. V was clipped by 4 bases and J by 6 bases, with 11 bases between them. Written as DNA, the CDR3 is TGTGCCACCAGTGACCGGGTATCGAATGGCTACACCTTC. Amino acids: CATSDRVSNGYTF.

This clonotype was detected only a few times. This chain connects TRBV13 to TRBJ2-3; 14 bases align to TRBD2. Trimming at V came to 4 bases and at J to 2 bases, leaving 8 bases not matched to a gene. Germline lookup yields CDR1 PRHDT and CDR2 FYEKMQ (reference sequence). The CDR3 is 18 amino acids. CDR3 protein: CASSSWTSGRSHTDTQYF. The DNA of the CDR3 is TGTGCCAGCAGCTCCTGGACTAGCGGGAGGTCACACACAGATACGCAGTATTTT.

The chain recombines TRBV6-2 or TRBV6-3 with TRBJ2-1, with 9 bases aligning to TRBD2. This CDR3 is 17 amino acids long. Germline V CDR1 and CDR2: MNHEY, SVGEGT. J lost 1 base, V lost 0 bases, and 4 bases had no gene match. The CDR3: CASSYSGGRESYNEQFF. Written as DNA, the CDR3 is TGTGCCAGCAGTTACTCAGGCGGGAGGGAATCCTACAATGAGCAGTTCTTC.

In its sample, this clonotype was seen many times. The chain has TRBV9 and TRBJ2-2; no clear D. The CDR3 runs 15 residues. Germline CDR1 and CDR2: SGDLS and YYNGEE. V lost 0 bases to trimming and J lost 1 base, with 7 bases between them. CDR3 sequence reads: CASSVGLENTGELFF. Written as DNA, the CDR3 is TGTGCCAGCAGCGTAGGGCTTGAGAACACCGGGGAGCTGTTTTTT.

Many counts were recorded for this clonotype. The rearrangement links TRBV6-5 to TRBJ1-5; D gene uncertain. The CDR3 is 13 amino acids. Germline values: CDR1 MNHEY, CDR2 SVGAGI. The V end was cut by 0 bases, the J end by 12 bases, with 12 bases between. The CDR3 loop is CASSYSDGTFQHF. In DNA, the CDR3 is TGTGCCAGCAGTTACTCCGACGGTACATTCCAGCATTTT.

The genes are TRBV19 and TRBJ1-6; D gene uncertain. Germline V gene data show CDR1 as LNHDA and CDR2 as SQIVND (reference sequence). Trimming cost V 1 base and J 8 bases, with 9 bases left between them. The CDR3 sequence is 14 residues long. The CDR3 region is CASSIVPLDSPLHF. CDR3 DNA sequence: TGTGCCAGTAGTATAGTCCCCCTGGATTCACCCCTCCACTTT.

This clonotype was seen repeatedly, ten times or more. The chain uses TRBV6-2 or TRBV6-3 and TRBJ2-1, with a possible D match to TRBD2 (5 bases). The CDR3 is 14 residues long. Trimming cost V 0 bases and J 6 bases, with 9 bases left between them. Per the germline V gene, CDR1 is MNHEY and CDR2 is SVGEGT. CDR3 bases: TGTGCCAGCAGTTACTCGGCTCGGGGCAATGAGCAGTTCTTC. Amino acid sequence: CASSYSARGNEQFF.

This clonotype was detected ten times or more. This chain joins TRBV2 and TRBJ1-6; D is ambiguous. CDR1 SNHLY and CDR2 FYNNEI come from the germline V gene. Between the trimmed V and J ends, which lost 3 bases and 3 bases, there was a span of 12 bases. The CDR3 runs to 16 residues. CDR3 DNA sequence: TGTGCCAGCAGTGACCGGGGAAAGGGCTATAATTCACCCCTCCACTTT. Protein product: CASSDRGKGYNSPLHF.

This clonotype was found many times. V gene TRBV27 combines with J gene TRBJ2-1, with 7 positions matching TRBD2. Germline CDR1 is MNHEY and CDR2 is SMNVEV (reference sequence). V trimming: 3 bases; J trimming: 7 bases; junction bases outside the gene matches: 9. This CDR3 is 15 amino acids long. The DNA for the CDR3 is TGTGCCAGCAGTTTCCAGGGAGGGCGTGTTAATGAGCAGTTCTTC. As protein: CASSFQGGRVNEQFF.

The CDR3 DNA sequence: TGTGCCAGCAGCTTAGCCAGGGAAAATGAGCAGTTCTTC. It encodes CASSLARENEQFF. The J gene is TRBJ2-1, the V gene TRBV7-3; D is perhaps TRBD1 (5 bases). The germline V and J ends were trimmed by 2 bases and 7 bases, with 9 bases remaining between them. This CDR3 region has 13 residues. Per the germline V gene, CDR1 is SGHTA and CDR2 is FQGTGA.

This clonotype has at least ten counts. This rearrangement joins TRBV20-1 to TRBJ2-1; D may be TRBD1 or TRBD2 (5 bases each). This CDR3 has 12 amino acids. Germline values: CDR1 DFQATT, CDR2 SNEGSKA (reference sequence). DNA for the CDR3: TGCAGCCCAGGGAGTGAGGACAATGAGCAGTTCTTC. As protein: CSPGSEDNEQFF.